The clone carrying this TCR beta chain was observed a handful of times. This entry comes from a study of blood T cells in healthy people across ages. Together with a sample-barcoded 5' primer, a J-beta primer mix was included in a second PCR lasting 7 to 11 cycles. TCRdb re-analysed the 5' RACE reads in MiXCR, keeping a single row per CDR3 protein. This sample yields 1 million to 1.2 million distinct CDR3 sequences, of which under 40% are seen a single time; around 14% belongs to the top ten. CDR1 is SGHRS, CDR2 YFSETQ, per germline. The CDR3 totals 13 residues. Deletions cut 4 bases from V and 7 bases from J, with 12 bases between. Total RNA, at least 5 micrograms per sample, was extracted from PBMCs.

This chain links TRBV5-1 with TRBJ1-5; D is uncertain. Sequenced input: blood. This clonotype originated in a man aged 18 to 30 in good health. CDR3 bases: TGCGCCAGCAGCATCGGTTTGGGGCAGCCCCAGCATTTT. It yields the protein CASSIGLGQPQHF.